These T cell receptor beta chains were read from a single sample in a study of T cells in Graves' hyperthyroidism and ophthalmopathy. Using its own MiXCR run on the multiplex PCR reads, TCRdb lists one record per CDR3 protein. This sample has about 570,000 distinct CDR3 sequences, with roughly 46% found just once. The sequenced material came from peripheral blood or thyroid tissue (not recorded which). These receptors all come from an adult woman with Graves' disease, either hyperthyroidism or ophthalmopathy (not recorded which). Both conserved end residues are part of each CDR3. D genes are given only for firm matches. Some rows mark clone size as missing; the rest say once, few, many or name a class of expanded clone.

cdr3_aa: CASSLEGQTTMQYF; cdr3_nt: TGCGCCAGCAGCTTGGAGGGACAGACTACGATGCAGTACTTC; clone_size: NA; v_call: TRBV5-1; d_call: TRBD1; j_call: TRBJ2-7
cdr3_aa: CASRQGVGTEAFF; cdr3_nt: TGTGCCAGCAGACAGGGGGTTGGCACTGAAGCTTTCTTT; clone_size: many; v_call: TRBV14; d_call: TRBD1; j_call: TRBJ1-1
cdr3_aa: CAISRAGTANYGYTF; cdr3_nt: TGTGCCATCAGCCGCGCCGGGACAGCAAACTATGGCTACACCTTC; clone_size: few; v_call: TRBV10-3; d_call: TRBD1; j_call: TRBJ1-2
cdr3_aa: CASSAQHGLVEQYF; cdr3_nt: TGTGCCAGCAGCGCTCAACACGGGCTCGTCGAGCAGTACTTC; clone_size: few; v_call: TRBV7-2; d_call: NA; j_call: TRBJ2-7
cdr3_aa: CSARIAGTSGKRSGANVLTF; cdr3_nt: TGCAGTGCTAGGATAGCCGGGACTAGCGGGAAACGGTCTGGGGCCAACGTCCTGACTTTC; clone_size: NA; v_call: TRBV20-1; d_call: TRBD2; j_call: TRBJ2-6
cdr3_aa: CSAPREWGEAFF; cdr3_nt: TGCAGCGCTCCGCGGGAGTGGGGTGAAGCTTTCTTT; clone_size: once; v_call: TRBV29-1; d_call: NA; j_call: TRBJ1-1
cdr3_aa: CSARDRRLNTGEQYF; cdr3_nt: TGCAGTGCTAGAGATCGGAGGTTAAACACCGGGGAGCAGTACTTC; clone_size: NA; v_call: TRBV20-1; d_call: NA; j_call: TRBJ2-7
cdr3_aa: CATSGTGSYEQYF; cdr3_nt: TGTGCCACCTCCGGGACAGGGTCCTACGAGCAGTACTTC; clone_size: NA; v_call: TRBV19; d_call: TRBD1; j_call: TRBJ2-7
cdr3_aa: CASSRHKGTEAFF; cdr3_nt: TGCGCCAGCAGCCGTCACAAGGGGACTGAAGCTTTCTTT; clone_size: many; v_call: TRBV5-1; d_call: NA; j_call: TRBJ1-1
cdr3_aa: CASSPRTGGRTQPQHF; cdr3_nt: TGTGCCAGCAGCCCGAGGACAGGGGGCAGGACTCAGCCCCAGCATTTT; clone_size: many; v_call: TRBV7-2; d_call: TRBD1; j_call: TRBJ1-5
cdr3_aa: CSATRPSGSAGNQPQHF; cdr3_nt: TGCAGTGCGACCCGGCCGAGCGGGAGTGCGGGTAATCAGCCCCAGCATTTT; clone_size: NA; v_call: TRBV20-1; d_call: NA; j_call: TRBJ1-5
cdr3_aa: CASSLDGENTEAFF; cdr3_nt: TGTGCCAGCAGCTTAGACGGAGAGAACACTGAAGCTTTCTTT; clone_size: many; v_call: TRBV7-2; d_call: NA; j_call: TRBJ1-1
cdr3_aa: CSARGGIGVYRSYEQYF; cdr3_nt: TGCAGTGCTAGAGGGGGAATCGGCGTCTACCGCTCCTACGAGCAGTACTTC; clone_size: NA; v_call: TRBV20-1; d_call: NA; j_call: TRBJ2-7
cdr3_aa: CASSQEECRF; cdr3_nt: TGTGCCAGCAGCCAAGAGGAATGTAGATTC; clone_size: many; v_call: TRBV4-2; d_call: NA; j_call: TRBJ1-2
cdr3_aa: CAIHRGTNYGYTF; cdr3_nt: TGTGCCATCCATCGGGGTACGAACTATGGCTACACCTTC; clone_size: many; v_call: TRBV10-3; d_call: NA; j_call: TRBJ1-2
cdr3_aa: CASSPSAWGNTEAFF; cdr3_nt: TGCGCCAGCAGCCCTAGTGCATGGGGAAACACTGAAGCTTTCTTT; clone_size: many; v_call: TRBV5-6; d_call: NA; j_call: TRBJ1-1
cdr3_aa: CASSQSLTTLRQYF; cdr3_nt: TGTGCCAGCAGCCAATCCCTAACCACTTTACGGCAGTACTTC; clone_size: NA; v_call: TRBV3-1; d_call: NA; j_call: TRBJ2-7
cdr3_aa: CASSPISLAGEVEQYF; cdr3_nt: TGTGCCAGCAGCCCAATCTCACTAGCGGGAGAGGTCGAGCAGTACTTC; clone_size: many; v_call: TRBV7-8; d_call: TRBD2; j_call: TRBJ2-7
cdr3_aa: CSVLAPGQPQHF; cdr3_nt: TGCAGCGTTCTTGCCCCCGGTCAGCCCCAGCATTTT; clone_size: NA; v_call: TRBV29-1; d_call: NA; j_call: TRBJ1-5
cdr3_aa: CASSLLDEKLFF; cdr3_nt: TGTGCCAGCAGCCTCCTTGATGAAAAACTGTTTTTT; clone_size: few; v_call: TRBV7-9; d_call: NA; j_call: TRBJ1-4
cdr3_aa: CASSVRGNVLTF; cdr3_nt: TGTGCCAGTAGCGTCAGGGGCAACGTCCTGACTTTC; clone_size: NA; v_call: TRBV19; d_call: NA; j_call: TRBJ2-6
cdr3_aa: CASSPTGQGVGTEAFF; cdr3_nt: TGTGCCAGCAGCCCAACCGGACAGGGAGTAGGGACTGAAGCTTTCTTT; clone_size: NA; v_call: TRBV7-9; d_call: TRBD1; j_call: TRBJ1-1
cdr3_aa: CASSLGAGGLETQYF; cdr3_nt: TGTGCCAGCAGCTTAGGGGCGGGGGGGCTTGAGACCCAGTACTTC; clone_size: NA; v_call: TRBV7-2; d_call: TRBD2; j_call: TRBJ2-5
cdr3_aa: CASSEEGSRQPQHF; cdr3_nt: TGTGCCAGCAGTGAAGAAGGGTCTCGTCAGCCCCAGCATTTT; clone_size: many; v_call: TRBV2; d_call: NA; j_call: TRBJ1-5
cdr3_aa: CASRDGQTQVTQYF; cdr3_nt: TGTGCCAGCAGGGACGGACAGACTCAAGTGACCCAGTACTTC; clone_size: NA; v_call: TRBV12-3/TRBV12-4; d_call: NA; j_call: TRBJ2-5
cdr3_aa: CSARGVWGETGELFF; cdr3_nt: TGCAGTGCTAGGGGGGTGTGGGGAGAGACCGGGGAGCTGTTTTTT; clone_size: many; v_call: TRBV20-1; d_call: NA; j_call: TRBJ2-2
cdr3_aa: CASSSGQPQETQYF; cdr3_nt: TGTGCCAGCAGCTCGGGACAGCCTCAAGAGACCCAGTACTTC; clone_size: NA; v_call: TRBV7-2; d_call: TRBD1; j_call: TRBJ2-5
cdr3_aa: CASSLSSGRVFHEQYF; cdr3_nt: TGTGCCAGCAGCCTATCTAGCGGGAGGGTATTCCACGAGCAGTACTTC; clone_size: NA; v_call: TRBV7-6; d_call: TRBD2; j_call: TRBJ2-7
cdr3_aa: CASSPWTGTSGEEFF; cdr3_nt: TGTGCCAGTAGTCCTTGGACAGGGACGTCGGGGGAGGAGTTCTTC; clone_size: NA; v_call: TRBV19; d_call: TRBD1; j_call: TRBJ2-1
cdr3_aa: CASSPHINQPQHF; cdr3_nt: TGTGCCAGCAGCCCTCATATCAATCAGCCCCAGCATTTT; clone_size: NA; v_call: TRBV27; d_call: NA; j_call: TRBJ1-5
cdr3_aa: CASSSLTGGFGNTIYF; cdr3_nt: TGTGCCAGCAGTTCTCTCACAGGAGGGTTCGGAAACACCATATATTTT; clone_size: many; v_call: TRBV2; d_call: NA; j_call: TRBJ1-3
cdr3_aa: CASFQPQHF; cdr3_nt: TGTGCCAGTTTCCAGCCCCAGCATTTT; clone_size: NA; v_call: TRBV19; d_call: NA; j_call: TRBJ1-5
cdr3_aa: CASSVPFSGANVLTF; cdr3_nt: TGTGCCAGCAGTGTCCCGTTCTCTGGGGCCAACGTCCTGACTTTC; clone_size: many; v_call: TRBV2; d_call: NA; j_call: TRBJ2-6
cdr3_aa: CSVVRGAGNTIYF; cdr3_nt: TGCAGCGTTGTTAGAGGGGCTGGAAACACCATATATTTT; clone_size: NA; v_call: TRBV29-1; d_call: NA; j_call: TRBJ1-3
cdr3_aa: CASRRGEGEAFF; cdr3_nt: TGTGCCAGCAGGCGGGGCGAGGGAGAAGCTTTCTTT; clone_size: many; v_call: TRBV6-2/TRBV6-3; d_call: NA; j_call: TRBJ1-1